These T cell receptor beta chains were read from a single sample in a study of T cells in localized non-small cell lung cancer. Sequencing was performed with immunoSEQ multiplex PCR; in TCRdb, only in-frame clones are kept and a portion is missing. The sample holds around 91,000 clones, 87% seen once. This sample comprised peripheral blood, obtained before any cancer treatment. The receptor set was obtained from a man aged 35 to 70 with stage I squamous cell lung carcinoma. The CDR3 runs from the conserved cysteine through the conserved F or W. Each record gives: V gene, clone size, D gene, J gene, CDR3 protein, CDR3 DNA. The D gene is left open where the match is weak. Size tells how often a clone was seen (once, few, many) or the class of an expanded clone, and some rows leave it out.

TRBV7-2,-,-,TRBJ1-2,CASSLEMAGGYTF,TGTGCCAGCAGCTTAGAGATGGCAGGGGGCTACACCTTC
TRBV5-6,-,-,TRBJ2-2,CASTRRGATGELFF,TGTGCCAGCACCCGGAGGGGGGCAACCGGGGAGCTGTTTTTT
TRBV7-8,-,-,TRBJ2-7,CASSPNYEQYF,TGTGCCAGCAGCCCTAATTACGAGCAGTACTTC
TRBV19,-,-,TRBJ1-2,CASTRGRRARITGYTF,TGTGCCAGTACCCGCGGGCGGAGGGCGAGAATTACAGGCTACACCTTC
TRBV5-4,-,-,TRBJ2-5,CAVKGGPLGETQYF,TGTGCCGTCAAGGGGGGCCCCTTGGGTGAGACCCAGTACTTC
TRBV7-2,-,-,TRBJ2-1,CASSYGQRSYNEQFF,TGTGCCAGCAGCTACGGACAGAGATCCTACAATGAGCAGTTCTTC
TRBV2,once,-,TRBJ1-2,CASSEGNANYGYTF,TGTGCCAGCAGTGAGGGGAATGCTAACTATGGCTACACCTTC
TRBV7-8,-,TRBD1,TRBJ1-1,CASSLTGGTEAFF,TGTGCCAGCAGCTTGACAGGGGGCACTGAAGCTTTCTTT
TRBV19,few,-,TRBJ1-1,CASSMEREAFF,TGTGCCAGTAGTATGGAAAGGGAGGCTTTCTTT
TRBV4-3,-,-,TRBJ2-2,CASSQLHNTGELFF,TGCGCCAGCAGCCAACTACATAACACCGGGGAGCTGTTTTTT
TRBV28,-,TRBD1,TRBJ1-2,CASRTTGGRYGYTF,TGTGCCAGCAGAACGACAGGGGGCCGGTATGGCTACACCTTC
TRBV2,-,-,TRBJ1-6,CASSGQMRNSPLHF,TGTGCCAGCAGCGGACAAATGAGGAATTCACCCCTCCACTTT
TRBV5-1,-,TRBD1,TRBJ2-6,CASSLAGQGLRGANVLTF,TGCGCCAGCAGCTTGGCCGGACAGGGACTTCGTGGGGCCAACGTCCTGACTTTC
TRBV7-6,-,-,TRBJ1-5,CASSLGPANTNQPQHF,TGTGCCAGCAGCTTAGGTCCCGCTAATACAAATCAGCCCCAGCATTTT
TRBV15,-,-,TRBJ2-4,CATSREGVRRAYF,TGTGCCACCAGCAGAGAGGGGGTAAGGAGGGCGTACTTC
TRBV6-1,few,TRBD1,TRBJ2-7,CASRGSGQLAYEQYF,TGTGCCAGCAGAGGTTCGGGACAGCTAGCCTACGAGCAGTACTTC
TRBV10-3,once,-,TRBJ1-2,CAIGRGFENGYTF,TGTGCCATCGGAAGGGGGTTTGAGAATGGCTACACCTTC
TRBV5-1,-,-,TRBJ1-1,CASRNEGGGTEAFF,TGCGCCAGCAGAAACGAGGGGGGTGGCACTGAAGCTTTCTTT
TRBV6-1,-,-,TRBJ1-1,CASGGRINTEAFF,TGTGCCAGCGGGGGACGGATCAACACTGAAGCTTTCTTT
TRBV18,few,-,TRBJ1-5,CASSPGALGNQPQHF,TGTGCCAGCTCACCTGGGGCTCTCGGCAATCAGCCCCAGCATTTT
TRBV18,-,-,TRBJ1-5,CASSPEKQAQPQHF,TGTGCCAGCTCACCAGAAAAACAGGCCCAGCCCCAGCATTTT
TRBV5-4,-,-,TRBJ1-1,CASSLQENTEAFF,TGTGCCAGCAGCTTGCAGGAGAACACTGAAGCTTTCTTT
TRBV10-3,-,TRBD1,TRBJ1-2,CAISETGGVYGYTF,TGTGCCATCAGTGAAACAGGGGGCGTCTATGGCTACACCTTC
TRBV18,-,-,TRBJ2-5,CASSPQEETQYF,TGTGCCAGCTCACCACAGGAAGAGACCCAGTACTTC
TRBV11-1,-,TRBD1,TRBJ1-1,CASSIRQGNTEAFF,TGTGCCAGCAGCATCCGACAGGGGAACACTGAAGCTTTCTTT
TRBV18,-,-,TRBJ2-3,CASSPRQRRIASTDTQYF,TGTGCCAGCTCACCGAGACAGCGGCGAATCGCTAGCACAGATACGCAGTATTTT
TRBV18,-,-,TRBJ2-2,CASSPLISGEGTGELFF,TGTGCCAGCTCACCACTTATATCGGGGGAAGGAACCGGGGAGCTGTTTTTT
TRBV5-8,-,-,TRBJ1-2,CASSPRTVFYGYTF,TGTGCCAGCAGCCCGCGGACAGTTTTCTATGGCTACACCTTC
TRBV19,-,-,TRBJ2-3,CASSIVVGAADTQYF,TGTGCCAGTAGTATAGTGGTGGGGGCCGCAGATACGCAGTATTTT
TRBV10-2,-,-,TRBJ2-3,CASSDVGGGNTQYF,TGCGCCAGCAGTGACGTGGGGGGCGGAAATACGCAGTATTTT
TRBV6-1,-,-,TRBJ1-1,CASSEVPGNTEAFF,TGTGCCAGCAGTGAAGTGCCAGGAAACACTGAAGCTTTCTTT
TRBV18,-,-,TRBJ2-7,CASSPGFSYEQYF,TGTGCCAGCTCACCAGGGTTCTCCTACGAGCAGTACTTC
TRBV6-6,-,-,TRBJ2-3,CASSLRLEDTQYF,TGTGCCAGCAGCTTACGACTAGAGGATACGCAGTATTTT
TRBV5-5,-,TRBD1,TRBJ1-2,CASSSGQAVKGYTF,TGTGCCAGCAGCTCGGGACAGGCAGTAAAGGGCTACACCTTC
TRBV2,-,-,TRBJ1-4,CASRLRQSTNEKLFF,TGTGCCAGCAGATTACGACAGTCAACTAATGAAAAACTGTTTTTT
TRBV5-1,-,TRBD1,TRBJ2-3,CASSLGTGGGDTQYF,TGCGCCAGCAGCTTAGGGACAGGGGGTGGTGATACGCAGTATTTT
TRBV4-2,-,-,TRBJ2-1,CASSRGGPNYNEQFF,TGTGCCAGCAGCCGAGGGGGGCCTAACTACAATGAGCAGTTCTTC
TRBV9,-,-,TRBJ2-3,CASSVRVGTDTQYF,TGTGCCAGCAGCGTACGGGTCGGGACAGATACGCAGTATTTT
TRBV10-3,-,-,TRBJ2-1,CAIRDKPGSSYNEQFF,TGTGCCATCAGGGACAAACCCGGTAGCTCCTACAATGAGCAGTTCTTC
TRBV19,-,TRBD1,TRBJ1-1,CASSGIRQGDTEAFF,TGTGCCAGTAGCGGGATCCGACAGGGTGACACTGAAGCTTTCTTT
TRBV7-2,-,-,TRBJ1-5,CASSLRGTSRPQHF,TGTGCCAGCAGCTTAAGGGGAACCTCCAGGCCCCAGCATTTT
TRBV5-1,-,-,TRBJ1-2,CASSYDSVYGYTF,TGCGCCAGCAGCTACGACAGTGTCTATGGCTACACCTTC
TRBV27,-,-,TRBJ2-1,CASGTIRALNNEQFF,TGTGCCAGCGGTACTATTAGGGCTCTTAACAATGAGCAGTTCTTC
TRBV15,-,TRBD1,TRBJ2-3,CATSRVGTGGADTQYF,TGTGCCACCAGCAGAGTTGGGACAGGGGGCGCAGATACGCAGTATTTT
TRBV10-2,-,-,TRBJ1-5,CASRDWTNSNQPQHF,TGCGCCAGCAGGGATTGGACTAATAGCAATCAGCCCCAGCATTTT